A selection of T cell receptor beta chains follows, all from one sample in a study of T cell responses to AZD1222 COVID-19 vaccine. Measured with immunoSEQ multiplex PCR; TCRdb has only the in-frame clones, and not every one. This table holds more than 110,000 clones, almost 90% found once. The source material was peripheral blood, sampled on day 0 of AZD1222 vaccination. All receptors come from an adult in good health. Both conserved end residues are part of each CDR3. The D gene is left open where the match is weak.

. | TRBJ1-5 | TRBV7-9 | CASSLEGKAQHF | TGTGCCAGCAGCTTAGAGGGGAAGGCCCAGCATTTT
. | TRBJ2-1 | TRBV15 | CATSRRSLLQGEQFF | TGTGCCACCAGCAGGCGGTCACTACTTCAGGGGGAGCAGTTCTTC
. | TRBJ1-3 | TRBV5-1 | CASRGDQGGTTGNTIYF | TGCGCCAGCAGGGGGGATCAGGGTGGAACTACTGGAAACACCATATATTTT
. | TRBJ2-7 | TRBV25-1 | CASSEQTGQYF | TGTGCCAGCAGTGAACAAACGGGGCAGTACTTC
. | TRBJ1-1 | TRBV6-2/TRBV6-3 | CASSFLGALAEAFF | TGTGCCAGCAGTTTCCTCGGGGCACTAGCTGAAGCTTTCTTT
. | TRBJ2-7 | TRBV4-2 | CASSQAYRSYEEQYF | TGTGCCAGCAGCCAAGCTTATCGGAGTTACGAAGAGCAGTACTTC
. | TRBJ2-1 | TRBV13 | CASSFLIFGRNNEQFF | TGTGCCAGCAGCTTTTTAATTTTTGGGAGAAACAATGAGCAGTTCTTC
TRBD1 | TRBJ1-1 | TRBV19 | CASSDRGVRMNTEAFF | TGTGCCAGTTCAGACAGGGGGGTGCGCATGAACACTGAAGCTTTCTTT
. | TRBJ2-3 | TRBV7-2 | CASSFPYNTDTQYF | TGTGCCAGCAGCTTCCCATACAACACAGATACGCAGTATTTT
. | TRBJ2-7 | TRBV4-1 | CASSPPRRGLNEQYF | TGCGCCAGCAGCCCACCCAGACGGGGCCTCAACGAGCAGTACTTC
. | TRBJ2-1 | TRBV7-2 | CASSIGAVNEQFF | TGTGCCAGCAGCATCGGGGCGGTAAATGAGCAGTTCTTC
. | TRBJ1-2 | TRBV6-5 | CASSYSKGDGYTF | TGTGCCAGCAGTTACTCGAAGGGGGATGGCTACACCTTC
TRBD2 | TRBJ2-1 | TRBV9 | CASSVAGTSDYNEQFF | TGTGCCAGCAGCGTCGCCGGGACTAGCGATTACAATGAGCAGTTCTTC
. | TRBJ1-1 | TRBV4-1 | CASSQDRVGRRNTEAFF | TGCGCCAGCAGCCAAGATCGTGTGGGCAGGAGGAACACTGAAGCTTTCTTT
. | TRBJ1-3 | TRBV29-1 | CSFSVSGNTIYF | TGCAGCTTCAGTGTCTCTGGAAACACCATATATTTT
TRBD2 | TRBJ2-2 | TRBV28 | CASSGQGGTSGKGAGELFF | TGTGCCAGCAGTGGGCAGGGCGGGACTAGCGGGAAAGGGGCCGGGGAGCTGTTTTTT